This entry describes one T cell receptor (beta chain). Its specificity is unknown. This sample is part of a study of blood T cells in healthy people across ages. V gave up 0 bases and J gave up 4 bases, with 9 bases separating them. The germline V gene encodes CDR1 SNHLY and CDR2 FYNNEI. The CDR3 totals 14 residues. For the second PCR, which ran for about 7 to 11 cycles, a sample-barcoded 5' primer and a J-beta primer mix were used. TCRdb passed the 5' RACE reads through MiXCR, listing each CDR3 protein once. The table lists around 1,500,000 distinct CDR3 sequences, 28% of them singletons, with 7% to 9% in the top ten. Study-level points and caveats: The study found TCR beta diversity correlated strongly with naive T cell percentage.

The TCR sequence derives from a woman aged 30 to 39 in good health. Sequencing input: blood. The chain carries TRBV2 and TRBJ1-1; D is perhaps TRBD1 (6 bases). The DNA of the CDR3 is TGTGCCAGCAGTGAAGCTGGAGGGGGCACTGAAGCTTTCTTT. Protein sequence: CASSEAGGGTEAFF.